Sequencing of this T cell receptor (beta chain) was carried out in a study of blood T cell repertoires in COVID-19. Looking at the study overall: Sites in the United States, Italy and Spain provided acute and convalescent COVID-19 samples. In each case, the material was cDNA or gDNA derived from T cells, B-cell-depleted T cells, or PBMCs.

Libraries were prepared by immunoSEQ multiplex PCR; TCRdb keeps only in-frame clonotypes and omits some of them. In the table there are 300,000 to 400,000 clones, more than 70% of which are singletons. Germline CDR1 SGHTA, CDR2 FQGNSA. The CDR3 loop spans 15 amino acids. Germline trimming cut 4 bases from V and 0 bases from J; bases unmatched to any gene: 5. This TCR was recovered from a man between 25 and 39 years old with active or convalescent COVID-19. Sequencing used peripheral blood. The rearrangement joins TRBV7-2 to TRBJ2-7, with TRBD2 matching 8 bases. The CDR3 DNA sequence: TGTGCCAGCAGCTGGAGCGGGAGTAGCTCCTACGAGCAGTACTTC. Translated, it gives CASSWSGSSSYEQYF.